The 19 T cell receptor beta chains listed next were all sequenced from one sample in a study of T cells in Graves' hyperthyroidism and ophthalmopathy. It was RNA transcripts that yielded the amplified TCR beta CDR3 regions. RT-PCR in the first round (using the HTBI primer set) targeted the TCR CDR3. One entry per CDR3 protein results from TCRdb running MiXCR on the multiplex PCR reads. The table includes some 600,000 distinct CDR3 sequences, approximately 13% detected once. Sequencing was performed on blood. The receptor set was obtained from a woman aged 25-40 years with Graves' hyperthyroidism that later progressed to Graves' ophthalmopathy.

There are many counts of this clonotype. J is TRBJ1-1 and V is TRBV11-1; D remains ambiguous. This CDR3 has 12 amino acids. V shed 1 base and J shed 3 bases, with 3 bases lying between them. CDR1 and CDR2 from the germline V gene are SGHAT and FQDESV (reference sequence). The DNA for the CDR3 is TGTGCCAGCAGCTTAGGACACACTGAAGCTTTCTTT. Its protein product is CASSLGHTEAFF.

The rearrangement links TRBV14 to TRBJ1-3; TRBD1 is a possible D gene (5 bases). The CDR3 loop spans 15 amino acids. Between the trimmed V and J ends, which lost 3 bases and 0 bases, there was a span of 9 bases. CDR1 SGHDN and CDR2 FVKESK come from the germline V gene. The CDR3 protein is CASSHGRDSGNTIYF. As DNA, the CDR3 is TGTGCCAGCAGCCACGGCAGGGACTCTGGAAACACCATATATTTT.

This clonotype was observed at least ten times. The chain combines TRBV4-2 with TRBJ2-1; perhaps TRBD2 as D (5 bases). V was shortened by 4 bases and J by 1 base, with 11 bases between the two germline ends. The CDR3 runs 15 residues. Germline V gene lookup returns CDR1 LGHNA and CDR2 YNFKEQ. For the CDR3, the DNA is TGTGCCAGCAGCCCGATTCGGACTTCCTACAATGAGCAGTTCTTC. Encoded protein: CASSPIRTSYNEQFF.

This clonotype was counted ten times or more. This sequence joins TRBV7-6 and TRBJ2-1; 12 bases align to TRBD2. Looked up from germline, CDR1 is SGHVS and CDR2 is FNYEAQ. There are 16 residues in the CDR3. V gave up 4 bases and J gave up 3 bases; unmatched junction bases: 4. The CDR3 DNA reads as TGTGCCAGCAGCTCTAGCGGGAGGGCCGGCTACAATGAGCAGTTCTTC. It yields the protein CASSSSGRAGYNEQFF. Looking up the rest from reference TRBV7-6 and TRBJ2-1 gives the full variable domain: GAGVSQSPRYKVTKRGQDVALRCDPISGHVSLYWYRQALGQGPEFLTYFNYEAQQDKSGLPNDRFSAERPEGSISTLTIQRTEQRDSAMYRCASSSSGRAGYNEQFFGPGTRLTVL.

The CDR3 sequence is CASSNRDGEVNEQFF. CDR3 DNA: TGTGCCAGCAGCAACCGGGACGGGGAGGTCAATGAGCAGTTCTTC. The chain links TRBV11-3 to TRBJ2-1, with D perhaps matching TRBD2 (6 bases). Germline V gene sequence: CDR1 SGHNT, CDR2 YENEEA. Trimming took off 5 bases at V and 6 bases at J, with 17 bases between the two ends. There are 15 residues in the CDR3.

This clonotype was recorded many times. The chain joins TRBV20-1 to TRBJ1-1; a weak D match, TRBD1 (5 bases). Germline V gene sequence: CDR1 DFQATT, CDR2 SNEGSKA (reference sequence). CDR3 length: 11 amino acids. Trimming took off 5 bases at V and 11 bases at J, with 15 bases between the two ends. CDR3 sequence reads: CSASTETRAFF. The CDR3 bases are TGCAGTGCTTCGACAGAAACGAGGGCTTTCTTT.

This chain links TRBV11-2 with TRBJ1-1, with D unclear. Trimming left V 5 bases short and J 1 base short, with 11 bases between. Per the germline V gene, CDR1 is SGHAT and CDR2 is FQNNGV. This CDR3 is 14 amino acids long. CDR3 sequence: CASSKRVGNTEAFF. The DNA for the CDR3 is TGTGCCAGCAGCAAACGCGTAGGGAACACTGAAGCTTTCTTT.

This clonotype was detected ten times or more. The rearrangement uses TRBV29-1 and TRBJ2-1; D not resolved. V was cut by 4 bases and J by 1 base, with 11 bases left in between. The germline CDR1 and CDR2 sequences are SQVTM and ANQGSEA. The CDR3 contains 14 residues. This CDR3 is CSVGGGSSYNEQFF. CDR3 sequence (DNA): TGCAGCGTTGGGGGTGGGTCTTCCTACAATGAGCAGTTCTTC.

This clonotype was observed many times. The V and J genes are TRBV29-1 and TRBJ2-2; D may be TRBD2 (6 bases). From germline, CDR1 is SQVTM and CDR2 ANQGSEA. V was pared by 7 bases and J by 5 bases, with 14 bases between. This CDR3 contains 13 residues. CDR3 region: CSAASAWTGELFF. The CDR3 bases are TGCAGCGCGGCTAGCGCGTGGACCGGGGAGCTGTTTTTT.

The V call is TRBV3-1, the J call TRBJ1-2; D not resolved. The germline V and J ends were trimmed by 4 bases and 4 bases, with 19 bases remaining between them. The germline V gene has CDR1 LGHDT and CDR2 YNNKEL (reference sequence). This CDR3 has 16 residues. The CDR3 DNA is TGTGCCAGCAGCCCACCACTTTGGAGACAAATCTATGGCTACACCTTC. Protein sequence: CASSPPLWRQIYGYTF.

This clonotype has more than one count but fewer than ten. For the CDR3, the DNA is TGTGCCAGCTCTCGGAGGGGTGGGAGCACAGATACGCAGTATTTT. This gives the protein CASSRRGGSTDTQYF. The V and J genes are TRBV7-3 and TRBJ2-3; TRBD2 is a possible D gene (6 bases). CDR1 and CDR2 (germline): SGHTA, FQGTGA. Trimming left V 8 bases short and J 0 bases short, with 15 bases between. This CDR3 has 15 residues.

The CDR3 loop is CASSQGLGNYGYTF. As DNA, the CDR3 is TGTGCCAGCAGCCAAGGTCTGGGAAACTATGGCTACACCTTC. The chain carries TRBV3-1 and TRBJ1-2; D call uncertain. With 1 base removed from V and 2 bases from J, the gap between germline ends came to 8 bases. The CDR3 runs to 14 residues. Germline V CDR1 and CDR2: LGHDT, YNNKEL (reference sequence).

This clonotype was found many times. This sequence joins TRBV7-2 and TRBJ2-3; TRBD2 might be the D (6 bases). The germline V gene has CDR1 SGHTA and CDR2 FQGNSA. The CDR3 sequence is 16 residues long. V was clipped by 5 bases and J by 0 bases, with 15 bases between them. The DNA of the CDR3 is TGTGCCAGCAGCCCCAGGATAGCGGTGAGCACAGATACGCAGTATTTT. Protein sequence: CASSPRIAVSTDTQYF.

This clonotype was picked up many times. V gene TRBV28 combines with J gene TRBJ2-3, with D unclear. The CDR3 is 16 amino acids. V lost 4 bases to trimming and J lost 1 base, with 15 bases between them. Germline CDR1 and CDR2: MDHEN and SYDVKM. The CDR3 spells CASSSFLGSGTDTQYF. For the CDR3, the DNA is TGTGCCAGCAGTTCGTTCTTAGGTTCTGGCACAGATACGCAGTATTTT.

This clonotype was recorded at least ten times. The chain has TRBV24-1 and TRBJ2-3, with a tentative D call TRBD2 (5 bases). The CDR3 is 15 residues long. V lost 3 bases and J lost 0, with 9 bases in between. The germline CDR1 and CDR2 sequences are KGHDR and SFDVKD. CDR3: CATSDQGSSTDTQYF. CDR3 in DNA: TGTGCCACCAGTGATCAAGGGAGTAGCACAGATACGCAGTATTTT.

This clonotype has at least ten counts. The rearrangement joins TRBV27 to TRBJ1-2; D remains ambiguous. This CDR3 spans 15 amino acids. Trimming left V 3 bases short and J 8 bases short, with 19 bases between. Germline V lookup: CDR1 MNHEY, CDR2 SMNVEV (reference sequence). The CDR3 loop is CASSLTQSTHEGYTF. As DNA, the CDR3 is TGTGCCAGCAGTTTGACCCAGTCCACCCATGAGGGCTACACCTTC.

This clonotype showed up many times. The chain uses TRBV6-2 or TRBV6-3 and TRBJ1-1; D may be TRBD1 (6 bases). Germline V gives CDR1 MNHEY, CDR2 SVGEGT. V was cut by 7 bases and J by 10 bases, with 22 bases left in between. The CDR3 runs to 14 residues. CDR3 sequence: CASNLAQGPGAAFF. The CDR3 nucleotides read TGTGCCAGCAACCTAGCCCAGGGGCCCGGGGCAGCTTTCTTT.

This clonotype was counted many times. V and J are TRBV11-2 and TRBJ1-3; no reliable D call. Trimming removed 5 bases at V and 0 bases at J, with 11 bases between. The germline V gene encodes CDR1 SGHAT and CDR2 FQNNGV. The CDR3 sequence is 15 residues long. The CDR3 sequence: CASSPRSSSGNTIYF. CDR3 DNA sequence: TGTGCCAGCAGCCCTCGATCTAGCTCTGGAAACACCATATATTTT. Full variable domain (outside the CDR3, taken from reference TRBV11-2 and TRBJ1-3): EAGVAQSPRYKIIEKRQSVAFWCNPISGHATLYWYQQILGQGPKLLIQFQNNGVVDDSQLPKDRFSAERLKGVDSTLKIQPAKLEDSAVYLCASSPRSSSGNTIYFGEGSWLTVV.

Comment on this clonotype: At one end, the junction sequence differs from germline, possibly due to a read error. This sequence joins TRBV24-1 and TRBJ1-1, with TRBD1 matching over 8 bases. Germline CDR1 KGHDR, CDR2 SFDVKD. CDR3 length: 13 residues. The CDR3 nucleotides read TGTGCCACCCTCGACAGGGGAGACACTGAAGCTTCCTTT. Protein sequence: CATLDRGDTEASF.